A single sample gave rise to the 25 T cell receptor beta chains below, sequenced in a study of vaccination effects on CD4 cells after COVID-19. Sequencing used immunoSEQ multiplex PCR; TCRdb keeps in-frame clones, though not all of them. Of tens of thousands of clones in the sample, approximately 74% were seen once. These receptors have no identified antigens. Once cultured for 10 to 11 days, the cells underwent separation to obtain CD4+ T cells. Sequences were derived from CD4+ T cells from PBMCs cultured without peptide, sampled before COVID-19 vaccination. Source of these receptors: a human donor who had a prior SARS-CoV-2 infection.

This chain links TRBV2 with TRBJ2-1; D remains ambiguous. Germline values: CDR1 SNHLY, CDR2 FYNNEI. The CDR3 consists of 13 residues. V lost 5 bases to trimming and J lost 2 bases, with 7 bases between them. This CDR3 reads CASSWEAYNEQFF. The CDR3 DNA is TGTGCCAGCAGTTGGGAAGCCTACAATGAGCAGTTCTTC.

The chain is built from TRBV7-2 and TRBJ1-1; D is ambiguous. This CDR3 contains 16 residues. The V end lost 1 base, the J end lost 1 base, and 13 bases lay between the germline ends. Per the germline V gene, CDR1 is SGHTA and CDR2 is FQGNSA. This CDR3 reads CASSLVGRGRNTEAFF. In nucleotides, the CDR3 is TGTGCCAGCAGCTTAGTAGGTCGTGGTCGGAACACTGAAGCTTTCTTT.

The V and J genes are TRBV5-1 and TRBJ2-6, with 7 bases lining up with TRBD1. V was clipped by 0 bases and J by 1 base; unmatched bases: 4. The CDR3 is 17 amino acids. Germline assignment: CDR1 SGHRS and CDR2 YFSETQ. In DNA form, the CDR3 reads TGCGCCAGCAGCTTGGGGACAGGTTCTTCTGGGGCCAACGTCCTGACTTTC. Amino acid sequence: CASSLGTGSSGANVLTF.

The J gene is TRBJ2-2, the V gene TRBV4-2; 9 bases map to TRBD1. From germline, CDR1 is LGHNA and CDR2 YNFKEQ. The ends lost 2 bases at V and 5 bases at J; junction bases unmatched: 9. The length of the CDR3 is 17 residues. CDR3: CASSQRGTGRWTGELFF. The DNA of the CDR3 is TGTGCCAGCAGCCAACGAGGGACAGGGAGATGGACCGGGGAGCTGTTTTTT.

This clone was observed once. The V gene is TRBV18, the J gene TRBJ1-1; D gene ambiguous. Deletions cut 5 bases from V and 1 base from J, with 11 bases between. The CDR3 length is 14 residues. CDR1 is KGHSH and CDR2 is LQKENI in the germline V gene. CDR3 in DNA: TGTGCCAGCTCATCAAGCACGGGGAACACTGAAGCTTTCTTT. It specifies CASSSSTGNTEAFF.

The rearrangement uses TRBV5-4 and TRBJ2-1; 7 positions match TRBD2. J was trimmed by 4 bases and V by 3 bases; bases with no gene match: 4. Germline loops: CDR1 SGHNT, CDR2 YYREEE (reference sequence). CDR3 length equals 14 residues. The CDR3 nucleotides read TGTGCCAGCAGCTACTCTAGCGGTTACAATGAGCAGTTCTTC. This sequence encodes CASSYSSGYNEQFF. The full variable domain, completed using reference TRBV5-4 and TRBJ2-1, is ETGVTQSPTHLIKTRGQQVTLRCSSQSGHNTVSWYQQALGQGPQFIFQYYREEENGRGNFPPRFSGLQFPNYSSELNVNALELDDSALYLCASSYSSGYNEQFFGPGTRLTVL.

The J gene is TRBJ1-6, the V gene TRBV30; TRBD1 is a possible D gene (5 bases). The germline gives CDR1 GTSNPN, CDR2 SVGIG (reference sequence). This CDR3 comprises 14 residues. Trimming removed 6 bases from V and 5 bases from J, with 14 bases in between. CDR3 in DNA: TGTGCCTGTCGGACACGGTGGGATAATTCACCCCTCCACTTT. This encodes CACRTRWDNSPLHF.

The J gene is TRBJ2-3, the V gene TRBV5-6; D is ambiguous. CDR3 length equals 14 residues. Germline V gene lookup returns CDR1 SGHDT and CDR2 YYEEEE. V was shortened by 0 bases and J by 3 bases, with 8 bases between the two germline ends. DNA of the CDR3: TGTGCCAGCAGCTTGGGAGAAAGTACAGATACGCAGTATTTT. As protein: CASSLGESTDTQYF.

In its sample, this clone was seen once. V gene TRBV5-6 combines with J gene TRBJ2-7; D is uncertain. The ends were cut back, 0 bases at V and 2 bases at J, with 9 bases in the middle. Germline CDR1 SGHDT, CDR2 YYEEEE. The CDR3 is 14 amino acids. CDR3 nucleotides: TGTGCCAGCAGCTTGGACGGTACTACCTACGAGCAGTACTTC. Translating it yields CASSLDGTTYEQYF. The variable domain in full, with the rest retrieved from reference TRBV5-6 and TRBJ2-7, is DAGVTQSPTHLIKTRGQQVTLRCSPKSGHDTVSWYQQALGQGPQFIFQYYEEEERQRGNFPDRFSGHQFPNYSSELNVNALLLGDSALYLCASSLDGTTYEQYFGPGTRLTVT.

The chain uses TRBV6-2 or TRBV6-3 and TRBJ1-5, with D unclear. The CDR3 totals 14 residues. CDR1 is MNHEY and CDR2 is SVGEGT in the germline V gene. Trimming stripped 5 bases from V and 3 bases from J, with 11 bases between. The DNA of the CDR3 is TGTGCCAGCAGTCGACGATTGAACAATCAGCCCCAGCATTTT. Translation: CASSRRLNNQPQHF.

The genes are TRBV20-1 and TRBJ1-1, with D unclear. Per the germline V gene, CDR1 is DFQATT and CDR2 is SNEGSKA (reference sequence). The CDR3 sequence is 11 residues long. CDR3 residues: CSLIPTRVAFF. The CDR3 nucleotides are TGCAGCCTTATACCCACGCGGGTCGCTTTCTTT.

The chain recombines TRBV11-2 with TRBJ2-2; D not resolved. The CDR3 consists of 13 residues. In germline, CDR1 is SGHAT, CDR2 FQNNGV. The V end lost 6 bases, the J end lost 1 base, and 6 bases lay between the germline ends. CDR3 coding DNA: TGTGCCAGCAGTCCAGTGAACACCGGGGAGCTGTTTTTT. This sequence encodes CASSPVNTGELFF.

This rearrangement joins TRBV7-2 to TRBJ1-5; unclear D gene. Germline CDR1 is SGHTA and CDR2 is FQGNSA. The V and J ends lost 2 bases and 3 bases respectively, with 11 bases between them. The CDR3 totals 15 residues. The DNA of the CDR3 is TGTGCCAGCAGCTTACCCGGTGGTGTCAATCAGCCCCAGCATTTT. This translates into CASSLPGGVNQPQHF.

This clone was observed a single time. CDR3 residues: CASIGENTGELFF. The CDR3 DNA is TGTGCCAGCATTGGGGAAAACACCGGGGAGCTGTTTTTT. The chain uses TRBV27 and TRBJ2-2; D is unclear. V was shortened by 7 bases and J by 2 bases, with 8 bases between the two germline ends. The length of the CDR3 is 13 residues. Germline CDR1 reads MNHEY; CDR2 reads SMNVEV (reference sequence).

The rearrangement links TRBV5-8 to TRBJ2-7; perhaps TRBD2 as D (5 bases). The V end lost 0 bases, the J end lost 8 bases, and 15 bases lay between the germline ends. There are 14 residues in the CDR3. Germline loops: CDR1 SGHTS, CDR2 YDEGEE. This chain's CDR3 is CASSLGGQAGKQYF. CDR3 coding DNA: TGTGCCAGCAGCTTGGGTGGTCAGGCCGGGAAGCAGTACTTC.

The chain links TRBV5-1 to TRBJ2-3, with a tentative D call TRBD1 (5 bases). The CDR3 loop spans 15 amino acids. CDR1 is SGHRS and CDR2 is YFSETQ in the germline V gene. The V and J ends lost 2 bases and 0 bases respectively, with 10 bases between them. Here the CDR3 DNA reads TGCGCCAGCAGCTTAGGGGCGCAGAGCACAGATACGCAGTATTTT. Its protein is CASSLGAQSTDTQYF.

The V gene is TRBV6-5, the J gene TRBJ1-2; D unresolved. In germline, CDR1 is MNHEY, CDR2 SVGAGI. This CDR3 is built from 13 residues. V lost 2 bases and J 7 bases, leaving 11 bases between the germline ends. DNA for the CDR3: TGTGCCAGCAGTTACGTAAGGGCCAGTGGCTACACCTTC. This codes for CASSYVRASGYTF.

This clone was recorded a few times. The V and J genes are TRBV7-2 and TRBJ2-1, with D perhaps matching TRBD2 (5 bases). V was cut by 5 bases and J by 3 bases, with 14 bases left in between. The CDR3 has 15 residues. Per germline, CDR1 SGHTA and CDR2 FQGNSA. CDR3 DNA: TGTGCCAGCAGCCCCCGTGGAGCGGACTACAATGAGCAGTTCTTC. This codes for CASSPRGADYNEQFF.

The V call is TRBV25-1, the J call TRBJ1-2, with TRBD1 as a possible D gene (5 bases). This CDR3 contains 13 residues. With 6 bases removed from V and 3 bases from J, the gap between germline ends came to 11 bases. In germline, CDR1 is MGHDK, CDR2 SYGVNS. The chain's CDR3 is CASSVGVYYGYTF. For the CDR3, the DNA is TGTGCCAGCAGCGTGGGGGTTTACTATGGCTACACCTTC.

This clone has a handful of counts. The rearrangement links TRBV2 to TRBJ1-4, with unresolved D. The CDR3 totals 12 residues. V was trimmed by 4 bases and J by 3 bases, leaving 3 bases between them. Germline V gives CDR1 SNHLY, CDR2 FYNNEI. The CDR3 DNA sequence: TGTGCCAGCAGTGTAGCTAATGAAAAACTGTTTTTT. Translating it yields CASSVANEKLFF.

The chain is built from TRBV7-8 and TRBJ2-7, with a tentative D call TRBD2 (6 bases). V was cut by 3 bases and J by 2 bases, with 11 bases left in between. This CDR3 comprises 14 residues. Germline CDR1 is SGHVS and CDR2 is FQNEAQ. This chain's CDR3 is CASSFRPGAYEQYF. The CDR3 coding sequence is TGTGCCAGCAGCTTCCGTCCGGGGGCCTACGAGCAGTACTTC.

V gene TRBV20-1 combines with J gene TRBJ1-1, with a tentative D call TRBD1 (6 bases). Germline assignment: CDR1 DFQATT and CDR2 SNEGSKA (reference sequence). The CDR3 runs 11 residues. Trimming removed 6 bases from V and 8 bases from J, with 13 bases in between. CDR3 in amino acids: CSAEGVREAFF. The CDR3 nucleotides read TGCAGTGCGGAGGGGGTAAGGGAAGCTTTCTTT.

V gene TRBV27 combines with J gene TRBJ2-7; possibly TRBD2 for D (6 bases). Trimming stripped 0 bases from V and 4 bases from J, with 13 bases between. Germline CDR1 MNHEY, CDR2 SMNVEV (reference sequence). The CDR3 runs 15 residues. CDR3 nucleotides: TGTGCCAGCAGTTTATCCAGGGAGGAGGTTTACGAGCAGTACTTC. Protein product: CASSLSREEVYEQYF.

The gene calls are TRBV6-1 and TRBJ1-2; D gene unclear. The germline V gene has CDR1 MNHNS and CDR2 SASEGT. The CDR3 has 13 residues. V was pared by 2 bases and J by 4 bases, with 8 bases between. DNA of the CDR3: TGTGCCAGCAGTGAATTGGAAGTCTATGGCTACACCTTC. Its protein product is CASSELEVYGYTF.

The chain joins TRBV11-1 to TRBJ2-3, with 8 bases identical to TRBD2. V lost 2 bases to trimming and J lost 4 bases; unmatched junction nucleotides: 5. The germline gives CDR1 SGHAT, CDR2 FQDESV (reference sequence). The CDR3 covers 15 residues. CDR3 region: CASSLLAGGADTQYF. The CDR3 nucleotides are TGTGCCAGCAGCTTACTGGCGGGAGGTGCAGATACGCAGTATTTT.